Sequencing of this TCR beta chain was carried out in a study of CD8 T cells in ankylosing spondylitis. Study-level results: Disease-linked clones reportedly showed significant enrichment in matched ankylosing spondylitis synovial fluid. Those disease-linked clones were CD8+; they were also relatively rare in peripheral blood. Among TCR beta sequences, a motif of about 8 highly homologous variants appeared characteristic of ankylosing spondylitis blood.

Trimming pared 3 bases from V and 6 bases from J, leaving 12 bases between. The length of the CDR3 is 14 residues. TCR beta libraries were made by quantitative 5'-RACE with molecular barcodes. A single record per CDR3 protein comes from TCRdb applying MiXCR to the 5' RACE reads. The sample consists of fewer than 200,000 distinct CDR3 sequences, 15% to 20% of them appearing once. Ten or more counts support this clonotype. The antigen is unknown. This clonotype was sampled from a male donor under 30 with ankylosing spondylitis or in good health (not recorded which). The chain employs TRBV12-3 or TRBV12-4 and TRBJ1-5, with D possibly matching TRBD1 (5 bases). Source material: blood, either unsorted or a sorted T cell fraction (not recorded which). CDR3: CASSFSGQGQPQHF. The CDR3 DNA sequence: TGTGCCAGCAGTTTCTCTGGGCAGGGTCAGCCCCAGCATTTT.